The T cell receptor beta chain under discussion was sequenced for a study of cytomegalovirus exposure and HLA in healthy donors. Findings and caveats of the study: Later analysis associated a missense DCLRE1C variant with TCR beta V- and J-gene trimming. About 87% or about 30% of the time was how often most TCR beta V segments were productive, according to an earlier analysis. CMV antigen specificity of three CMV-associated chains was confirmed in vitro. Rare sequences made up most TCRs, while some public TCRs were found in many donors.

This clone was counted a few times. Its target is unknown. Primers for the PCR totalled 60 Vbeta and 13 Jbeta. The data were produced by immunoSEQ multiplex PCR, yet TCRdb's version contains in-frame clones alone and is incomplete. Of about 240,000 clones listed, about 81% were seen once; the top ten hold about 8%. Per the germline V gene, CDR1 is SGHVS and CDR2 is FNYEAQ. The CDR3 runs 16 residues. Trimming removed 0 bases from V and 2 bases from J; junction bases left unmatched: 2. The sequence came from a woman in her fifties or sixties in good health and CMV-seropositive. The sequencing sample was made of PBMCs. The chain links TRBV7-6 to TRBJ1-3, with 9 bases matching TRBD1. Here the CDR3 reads CASSLATGGPGNTIYF. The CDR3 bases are TGTGCCAGCAGCTTAGCTACAGGGGGCCCTGGAAACACCATATATTTT.